This TCR beta chain was captured by sequencing in a study of cytomegalovirus exposure and HLA in healthy donors. Study results and limitations: Follow-up analysis found HLA locus-dependent TCR association rates, highest for DRB1 and lowest for HLA-C. Highly shared sequence variants in one cluster were likely a sequencing artifact. TCR beta chain V- and J-gene trimming was linked, in a later analysis, to a missense variant in DCLRE1C.

Comments on this clone: The antigen is unknown.

CDR3 length: 15 residues. Per the germline V gene, CDR1 is MNHEY and CDR2 is SVGAGI. The trim removed 3 bases at V and 0 bases at J, leaving 4 bases unmatched. Primers for the PCR totalled 60 Vbeta and 13 Jbeta. TCRdb keeps only in-frame clones here, not all; method: immunoSEQ multiplex PCR. Among around 200,000 clones, about three quarters were seen once, and the ten largest hold under 2%. The sequencing sample was made of PBMCs. This sequence was found in a man aged 18 to 35 in good health and CMV-seronegative. V is TRBV6-5 and J is TRBJ2-7; 8 nucleotides line up with TRBD1. CDR3 region: CASSYGTGVSYEQYF. The CDR3 region has the DNA TGTGCCAGCAGTTATGGGACAGGCGTCTCCTACGAGCAGTACTTC.